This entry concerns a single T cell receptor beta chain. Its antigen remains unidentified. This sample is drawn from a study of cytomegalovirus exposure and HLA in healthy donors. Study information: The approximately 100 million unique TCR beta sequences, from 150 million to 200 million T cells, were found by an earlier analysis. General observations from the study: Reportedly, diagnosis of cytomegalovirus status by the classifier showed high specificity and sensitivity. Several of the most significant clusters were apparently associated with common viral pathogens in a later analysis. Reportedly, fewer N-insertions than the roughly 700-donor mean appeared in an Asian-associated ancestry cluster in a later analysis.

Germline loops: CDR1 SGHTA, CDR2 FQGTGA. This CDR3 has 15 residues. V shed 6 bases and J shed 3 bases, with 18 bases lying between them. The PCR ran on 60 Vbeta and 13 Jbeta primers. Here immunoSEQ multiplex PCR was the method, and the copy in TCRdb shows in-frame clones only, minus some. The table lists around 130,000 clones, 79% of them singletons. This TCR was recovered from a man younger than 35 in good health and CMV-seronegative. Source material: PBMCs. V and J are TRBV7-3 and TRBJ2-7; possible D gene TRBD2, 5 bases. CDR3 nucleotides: TGTGCCAGCAGGAGCTACCCCGGGATACGCTACGAGCAGTACTTC. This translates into CASRSYPGIRYEQYF.